These 25 T cell receptor beta chains originate from one sample sequenced in a study of T cells after yellow fever vaccination. A single record per CDR3 protein comes from TCRdb applying MiXCR to the 5' RACE reads. In the table there are 150,000 to 200,000 distinct CDR3 sequences, approximately 6.7% of which are singletons. Here the sequenced sample was CD4+ T cells sorted from PBMCs, taken 5 to 6 days after the first yellow fever vaccination. Every receptor here comes from a man in his late teens or twenties who received the YFV17D yellow fever vaccine.

In nucleotides, the CDR3 is TGCAGTGCTAGAGATTATAGGGGGACACACTATGGCTACACCTTC. This encodes CSARDYRGTHYGYTF. The rearrangement joins TRBV20-1 to TRBJ1-2, with D perhaps TRBD1 (6 bases). The V gene lost 0 bases and the J gene lost 3 bases, with 14 bases spanning the gap. Germline CDR1 and CDR2: DFQATT and SNEGSKA (reference sequence). This CDR3 has 15 residues.

This clonotype has at least ten counts. The V gene is TRBV7-2, the J gene TRBJ2-3; maybe TRBD2 (5 bases). Germline-derived CDR1 and CDR2 are SGHTA and FQGNSA. Trimming took off 2 bases at V and 4 bases at J, with 10 bases between the two ends. The CDR3 contains 14 residues. CDR3: CASSLRVAPDTQYF. The CDR3 DNA reads TGTGCCAGCAGCTTAAGGGTAGCGCCAGATACGCAGTATTTT.

The chain combines TRBV5-4 with TRBJ2-7; no clear D. The CDR3 loop spans 14 amino acids. Germline V gives CDR1 SGHNT, CDR2 YYREEE (reference sequence). Trimming left V 0 bases short and J 6 bases short, with 13 bases between. The CDR3 here is CASSLAYGSGEQYF. CDR3 in DNA: TGTGCCAGCAGCTTGGCCTATGGTTCCGGCGAGCAGTACTTC. Looking up the rest from reference TRBV5-4 and TRBJ2-7 gives the full variable domain: ETGVTQSPTHLIKTRGQQVTLRCSSQSGHNTVSWYQQALGQGPQFIFQYYREEENGRGNFPPRFSGLQFPNYSSELNVNALELDDSALYLCASSLAYGSGEQYFGPGTRLTVT.

This clonotype has just a few counts. The gene calls are TRBV7-2 and TRBJ1-3, with unresolved D. Looked up from germline, CDR1 is SGHTA and CDR2 is FQGNSA. There are 15 residues in the CDR3. V lost 0 bases and J 2 bases, leaving 8 bases between the germline ends. The CDR3 DNA reads TGTGCCAGCAGCTTAGCTTCCGCCGCTGGAAACACCATATATTTT. It is translated as CASSLASAAGNTIYF. Looking up the rest from reference TRBV7-2 and TRBJ1-3 gives the full variable domain: GAGVSQSPSNKVTEKGKDVELRCDPISGHTALYWYRQSLGQGLEFLIYFQGNSAPDKSGLPSDRFSAERTGGSVSTLTIQRTQQEDSAVYLCASSLASAAGNTIYFGEGSWLTVV.

This clonotype was counted ten times or more. This rearrangement joins TRBV7-2 to TRBJ2-3; no reliable D call. The CDR3 loop spans 12 amino acids. From germline, CDR1 is SGHTA and CDR2 FQGNSA. Trimming took off 3 bases at V and 8 bases at J, with 9 bases between the two ends. The CDR3 sequence is CASSFLSGTQYF. CDR3 DNA: TGTGCCAGCAGCTTCCTCTCGGGTACGCAGTATTTT.

This clonotype came up a few times. J is TRBJ2-2 and V is TRBV20-1; a weak D match, TRBD1 (5 bases). There are 15 residues in the CDR3. Trimming took off 4 bases at V and 1 base at J, with 13 bases between the two ends. The V gene's germline CDR1 is DFQATT and CDR2 SNEGSKA (reference sequence). The CDR3 nucleotides read TGCAGTGCTAAAGACAGTATTGGGAACACCGGGGAGCTGTTTTTT. Its protein product is CSAKDSIGNTGELFF.

The table lists this clonotype with many counts. The genes are TRBV20-1 and TRBJ2-2; the match to TRBD2 covers 7 bases. Looked up from germline, CDR1 is DFQATT and CDR2 is SNEGSKA (reference sequence). The CDR3 totals 15 residues. J lost 3 bases, V lost 1 base, and 5 bases had no gene match. The DNA for the CDR3 is TGCAGTGCTAGAGGGAGCGGGGAGTACACCGGGGAGCTGTTTTTT. Its translation: CSARGSGEYTGELFF.

This clonotype showed up many times. The rearrangement links TRBV20-1 to TRBJ1-1, with 10 positions matching TRBD1. From germline, CDR1 is DFQATT and CDR2 SNEGSKA (reference sequence). The CDR3 consists of 14 residues. With 7 bases clipped from V and 12 bases from J, the junction kept 17 bases outside the gene matches. As DNA, the CDR3 is TGCAGTGGAGGACCAAACGGGGACAGGGGTTGGTCTTTCTTT. Translated, it gives CSGGPNGDRGWSFF.

The chain combines TRBV5-4 with TRBJ2-3; 7 bases match TRBD2. The germline CDR1 and CDR2 sequences are SGHNT and YYREEE (reference sequence). This CDR3 is 17 amino acids long. J was trimmed by 4 bases and V by 0 bases; bases with no gene match: 11. The CDR3 region has the DNA TGTGCCAGCAGCTTGGCCTCTTCACGGGGGGACGCAGATACGCAGTATTTT. This codes for CASSLASSRGDADTQYF.

V gene TRBV7-8 combines with J gene TRBJ2-2, with D possibly called TRBD1 or TRBD2 (5 bases each). Deletions cut 5 bases from V and 7 bases from J, with 17 bases between. Germline assignment: CDR1 SGHVS and CDR2 FQNEAQ. The CDR3 runs to 15 residues. CDR3 DNA sequence: TGTGCCAGCAGCGTGGGGATTCAGGGAGTCGGGGAGCTGTTTTTT. As protein: CASSVGIQGVGELFF.

This clonotype was recorded many times. The chain employs TRBV6-1 and TRBJ2-1; D might be TRBD1 (6 bases). Germline V CDR1 and CDR2: MNHNS, SASEGT. This CDR3 contains 15 residues. V lost 1 base and J 4 bases, leaving 11 bases between the germline ends. The CDR3 here is CASSEVGQRYNEQFF. The DNA for the CDR3 is TGTGCCAGCAGTGAAGTTGGACAGCGATACAATGAGCAGTTCTTC.

This clonotype showed up many times. This chain connects TRBV9 to TRBJ2-3; 10 bases agree with TRBD2. Trimming cost V 3 bases and J 3 bases; bases outside gene matches: 7. In germline, CDR1 is SGDLS, CDR2 YYNGEE. CDR3 length: 16 amino acids. CDR3 sequence: CASSEKAGGRTDTQYF. The CDR3 coding sequence is TGTGCCAGCAGCGAAAAAGCGGGGGGGCGAACAGATACGCAGTATTTT.

Comments on this clonotype: This clone may be a read error of a much larger clone one base away. The genes are TRBV4-1 and TRBJ1-2; D not certain. The CDR3 covers 14 residues. Germline V gene lookup returns CDR1 MGHRA and CDR2 YSYEKL. The ends were cut back, 2 bases at V and 5 bases at J, with 12 bases in the middle. This CDR3 reads CASSQPVRRYGYTF. CDR3 sequence (DNA): TGCGCCAGCAGCCAACCGGTACGGAGGTATGGCTACACCTTC.

The table lists this clonotype with many counts. This rearrangement joins TRBV30 to TRBJ2-7; D not certain. This CDR3 spans 12 amino acids. V dropped 6 bases and J dropped 0 bases, with 9 bases sitting between them. Per the germline V gene, CDR1 is GTSNPN and CDR2 is SVGIG (reference sequence). The CDR3 DNA follows: TGTGCCTGCCACCTAAGCTCCTACGAGCAGTACTTC. Translation: CACHLSSYEQYF.

Many counts were recorded for this clonotype. The chain is built from TRBV11-1 and TRBJ2-2; D gene uncertain. This CDR3 region has 16 residues. Looked up from germline, CDR1 is SGHAT and CDR2 is FQDESV (reference sequence). V was trimmed by 5 bases and J by 4 bases, leaving 17 bases between them. The DNA for the CDR3 is TGTGCCAGCAGCCCCTCCCCTTGGATGGCCACCGGGGAGCTGTTTTTT. Protein: CASSPSPWMATGELFF.

This clonotype turned up a few times. CDR3 DNA sequence: TGTGCCACCAGTCAACCAGCCACAGATACGCAGTATTTT. It yields the protein CATSQPATDTQYF. The chain carries TRBV24-1 and TRBJ2-3; D remains unclear. There are 13 residues in the CDR3. CDR1 KGHDR and CDR2 SFDVKD come from the germline V gene. The V end lost 6 bases, the J end lost 2 bases, and 8 bases lay between the germline ends.

This clonotype was found a few times. The chain combines TRBV5-1 with TRBJ2-7; 12 bases are shared with TRBD1. Germline CDR1 SGHRS, CDR2 YFSETQ. The length of the CDR3 is 15 residues. V trimming: 4 bases; J trimming: 10 bases; junction bases outside the gene matches: 12. The CDR3 spells CASSPGPGTGGDQYF. CDR3 DNA sequence: TGCGCCAGCAGCCCGGGGCCCGGGACAGGGGGCGACCAGTACTTC.

The table lists this clonotype with many counts. The chain employs TRBV20-1 and TRBJ1-5, with 7 bases matching TRBD1. The CDR3 is 15 amino acids. The germline V gene has CDR1 DFQATT and CDR2 SNEGSKA (reference sequence). After removal of 1 base from V and 6 bases from J, the junction contained 9 bases not matched to a gene. The CDR3 is CSARVGGASGQPQHF. In DNA form, the CDR3 reads TGCAGTGCTAGAGTAGGGGGCGCGTCGGGTCAGCCCCAGCATTTT.

There are many counts of this clonotype. The genes are TRBV12-3 or TRBV12-4 and TRBJ2-5; 8 positions match TRBD2. Unmatched junction bases numbered 8, after V lost 6 bases and J lost 5 bases. The CDR3 extends over 14 amino acids. CDR3 sequence: CASSLLAAGETQYF. CDR3 DNA sequence: TGTGCCAGCAGCCTACTAGCGGCGGGCGAGACCCAGTACTTC.

A few counts support this clonotype. The rearrangement links TRBV9 to TRBJ2-3; the match to TRBD2 covers 11 bases. Germline V lookup: CDR1 SGDLS, CDR2 YYNGEE. The CDR3 spans 17 residues. V was pared by 0 bases and J by 6 bases, with 9 bases of the junction left unmatched. The CDR3 protein is CASSVGVSGGVADTQYF. The CDR3 DNA follows: TGTGCCAGCAGCGTAGGGGTTAGCGGGGGGGTAGCGGATACGCAGTATTTT.

This clonotype was recorded at least ten times. V gene TRBV29-1 combines with J gene TRBJ1-5; possibly TRBD1 for D (6 bases). Trimming shortened V by 6 bases and J by 4 bases, and 13 bases separated the two germline ends. Germline-derived CDR1 and CDR2 are SQVTM and ANQGSEA. CDR3 length equals 13 residues. The CDR3 here is CSVLDSLNQPQHF. DNA for the CDR3: TGCAGCGTACTGGACAGCTTGAATCAGCCCCAGCATTTT.

J is TRBJ2-7 and V is TRBV6-5; D remains ambiguous. Germline V gene sequence: CDR1 MNHEY, CDR2 SVGAGI. V lost 0 bases, J lost 3 bases, and 9 bases lay in between. The CDR3 is 14 residues long. Here the CDR3 reads CASSYSSGCYEQYF. The CDR3 DNA is TGTGCCAGCAGTTACTCGTCTGGGTGCTACGAGCAGTACTTC.

The J gene is TRBJ2-2, the V gene TRBV7-2, with TRBD2 identical over 16 bases. This CDR3 comprises 17 residues. The germline CDR1 and CDR2 sequences are SGHTA and FQGNSA. With 6 bases clipped from V and 5 bases from J, the junction kept 6 bases outside the gene matches. CDR3 sequence reads: CASRQGTSGGATGELFF. CDR3 sequence (DNA): TGTGCCAGCAGACAAGGGACTAGCGGGGGGGCAACCGGGGAGCTGTTTTTT.

There are many counts of this clonotype. The chain uses TRBV12-3 or TRBV12-4 and TRBJ2-3; perhaps D is TRBD1 or TRBD2 (5 bases each). Trimming pared 8 bases from V and 7 bases from J, leaving 19 bases between. The CDR3 extends over 14 amino acids. CDR3 nucleotides: TGTGCCAGCGGGGCTAGCCTGGACGTAAATACGCAGTATTTT. It encodes CASGASLDVNTQYF.

There are many counts of this clonotype. This sequence joins TRBV10-3 and TRBJ2-5; TRBD2 agrees at 10 bases. This CDR3 region has 14 residues. Germline V CDR1 and CDR2: ENHRY, SYGVKD. Losses at the gene ends were 6 bases for V and 5 bases for J; bases not matched to a gene: 6. The CDR3 DNA is TGTGCCATCAGCCCAGCGGGGGGGCGGGAGACCCAGTACTTC. The encoded protein is CAISPAGGRETQYF.